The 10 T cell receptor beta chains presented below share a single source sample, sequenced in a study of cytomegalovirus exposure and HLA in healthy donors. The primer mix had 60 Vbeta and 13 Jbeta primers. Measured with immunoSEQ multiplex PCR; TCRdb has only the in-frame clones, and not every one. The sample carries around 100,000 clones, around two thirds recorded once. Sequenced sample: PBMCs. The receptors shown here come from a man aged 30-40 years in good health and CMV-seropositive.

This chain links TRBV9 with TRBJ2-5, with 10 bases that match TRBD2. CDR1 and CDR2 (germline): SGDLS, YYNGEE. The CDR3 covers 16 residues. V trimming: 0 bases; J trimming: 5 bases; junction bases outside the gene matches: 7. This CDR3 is CASSVGASGGWETQYF. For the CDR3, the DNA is TGTGCCAGCAGCGTAGGAGCTAGCGGGGGCTGGGAGACCCAGTACTTC. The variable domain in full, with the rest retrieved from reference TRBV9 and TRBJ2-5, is DSGVTQTPKHLITATGQRVTLRCSPRSGDLSVYWYQQSLDQGLQFLIQYYNGEERAKGNILERFSAQQFPDLHSELNLSSLELGDSALYFCASSVGASGGWETQYFGPGTRLLVL.

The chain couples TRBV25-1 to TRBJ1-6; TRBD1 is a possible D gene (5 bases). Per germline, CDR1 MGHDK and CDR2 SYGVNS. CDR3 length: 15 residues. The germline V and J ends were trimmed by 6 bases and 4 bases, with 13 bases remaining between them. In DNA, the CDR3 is TGTGCCAGCAGAGAGACGGGACTTTATAATTCACCCCTCCACTTT. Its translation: CASRETGLYNSPLHF.

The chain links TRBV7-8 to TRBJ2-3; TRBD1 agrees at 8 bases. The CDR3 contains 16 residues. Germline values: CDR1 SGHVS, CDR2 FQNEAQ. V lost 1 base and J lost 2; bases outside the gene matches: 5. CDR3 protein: CASSLGNRGYTDTQYF. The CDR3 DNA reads TGTGCCAGCAGCTTAGGTAACAGGGGGTACACAGATACGCAGTATTTT.

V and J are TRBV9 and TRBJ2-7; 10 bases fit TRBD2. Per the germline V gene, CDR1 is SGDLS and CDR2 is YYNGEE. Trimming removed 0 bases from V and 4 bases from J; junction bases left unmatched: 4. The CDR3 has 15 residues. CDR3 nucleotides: TGTGCCAGCAGCGTAGAGTGGACTAGCGGTTACGAGCAGTACTTC. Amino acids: CASSVEWTSGYEQYF.

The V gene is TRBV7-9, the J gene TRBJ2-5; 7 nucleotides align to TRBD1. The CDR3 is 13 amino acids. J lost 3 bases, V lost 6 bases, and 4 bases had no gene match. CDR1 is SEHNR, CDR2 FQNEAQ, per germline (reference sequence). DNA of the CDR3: TGTGCCAGCAGGCCTACAGGGGAAGAGACCCAGTACTTC. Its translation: CASRPTGEETQYF.

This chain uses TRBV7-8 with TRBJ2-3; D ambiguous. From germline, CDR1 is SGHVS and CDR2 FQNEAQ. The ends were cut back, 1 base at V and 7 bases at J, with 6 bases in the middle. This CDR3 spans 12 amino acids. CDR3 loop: CASSLELYTQYF. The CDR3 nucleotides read TGTGCCAGCAGCTTAGAGCTATATACGCAGTATTTT.

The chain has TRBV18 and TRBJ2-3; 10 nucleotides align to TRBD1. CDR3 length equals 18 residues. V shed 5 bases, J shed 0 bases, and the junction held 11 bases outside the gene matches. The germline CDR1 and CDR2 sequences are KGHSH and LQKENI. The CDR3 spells CASSSDRQGARSTDTQYF. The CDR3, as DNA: TGTGCCAGCTCATCCGATAGACAGGGGGCGCGCAGCACAGATACGCAGTATTTT.

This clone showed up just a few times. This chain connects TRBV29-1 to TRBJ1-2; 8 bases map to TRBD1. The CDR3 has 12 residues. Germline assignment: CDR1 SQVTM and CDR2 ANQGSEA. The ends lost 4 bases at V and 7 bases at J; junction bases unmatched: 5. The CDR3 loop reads CSVASGGFGYTF. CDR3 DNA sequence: TGCAGCGTTGCATCAGGGGGCTTTGGCTACACCTTC. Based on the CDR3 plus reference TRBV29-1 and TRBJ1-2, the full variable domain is SAVISQKPSRDICQRGTSLTIQCQVDSQVTMMFWYRQQPGQSLTLIATANQGSEATYESGFVIDKFPISRPNLTFSTLTVSNMSPEDSSIYLCSVASGGFGYTFGSGTRLTVV.

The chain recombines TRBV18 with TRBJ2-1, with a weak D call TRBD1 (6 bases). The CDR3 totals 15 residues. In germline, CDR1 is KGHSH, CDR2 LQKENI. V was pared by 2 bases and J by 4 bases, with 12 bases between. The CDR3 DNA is TGTGCCAGCTCACCAGGGGGCGGGCTGTACAATGAGCAGTTCTTC. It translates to CASSPGGGLYNEQFF.

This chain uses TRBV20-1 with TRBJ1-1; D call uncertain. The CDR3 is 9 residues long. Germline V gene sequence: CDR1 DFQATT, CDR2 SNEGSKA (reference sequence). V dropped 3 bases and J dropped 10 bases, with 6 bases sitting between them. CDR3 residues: CSASKRAFF. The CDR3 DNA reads TGCAGTGCTAGTAAGCGAGCTTTCTTT.